This TCR beta chain was captured in a study of blood T cell repertoires in COVID-19. Study context: Acute and convalescent COVID-19 specimens originated in the United States, Italy and Spain. Sources were T cells, B-cell-depleted T cells, or PBMCs; the material itself was cDNA or gDNA.

In the source study's methods: Cell counts per sample came from amplifying reference gene primers. Method: immunoSEQ multiplex PCR; TCRdb's copy keeps in-frame clones and lacks some. V and J calls and clone size are as listed in that table; D and trimming were resolved from the DNA. This sample has roughly 170,000 clones, with roughly 86% found just once. CDR1 and CDR2 (germline): LNHNV, YYDKDF (reference sequence). This CDR3 region has 13 residues. The ends were cut back, 4 bases at V and 5 bases at J, with 10 bases in the middle. What was sequenced was peripheral blood. This chain links TRBV15 with TRBJ2-3, with a possible D match to TRBD1 (6 bases). The sequence derives from a man aged 40-49 years who had recovered from COVID-19. The CDR3 nucleotides are TGTGCCACCAGCATTAGGGGGAAAGATACGCAGTATTTT. The encoded protein is CATSIRGKDTQYF. The whole variable domain, remainder taken from reference TRBV15 and TRBJ2-3, is DAMVIQNPRYQVTQFGKPVTLSCSQTLNHNVMYWYQQKSSQAPKLLFHYYDKDFNNEADTPDNFQSRRPNTSFCFLDIRSPGLGDTAMYLCATSIRGKDTQYFGPGTRLTVL.